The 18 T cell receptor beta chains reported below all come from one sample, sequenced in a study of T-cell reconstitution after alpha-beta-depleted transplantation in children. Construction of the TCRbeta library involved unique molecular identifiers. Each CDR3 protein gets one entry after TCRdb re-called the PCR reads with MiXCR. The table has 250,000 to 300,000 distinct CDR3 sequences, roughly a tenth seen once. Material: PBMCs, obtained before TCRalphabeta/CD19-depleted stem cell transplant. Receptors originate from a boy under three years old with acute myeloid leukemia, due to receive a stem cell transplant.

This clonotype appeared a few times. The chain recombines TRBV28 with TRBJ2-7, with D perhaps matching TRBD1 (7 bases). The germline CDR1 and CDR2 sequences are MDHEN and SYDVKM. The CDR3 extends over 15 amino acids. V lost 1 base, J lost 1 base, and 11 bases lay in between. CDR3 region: CASSLSAGQSYEQYF. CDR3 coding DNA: TGTGCCAGCAGTTTATCTGCGGGACAGTCCTACGAGCAGTACTTC.

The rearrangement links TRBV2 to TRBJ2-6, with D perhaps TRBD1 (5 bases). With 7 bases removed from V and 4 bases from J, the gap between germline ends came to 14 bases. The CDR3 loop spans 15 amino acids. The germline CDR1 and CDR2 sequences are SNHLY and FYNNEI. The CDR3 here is CASIRGRGGANVLTF. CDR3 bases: TGTGCCAGCATAAGGGGTCGAGGAGGGGCCAACGTCCTGACTTTC. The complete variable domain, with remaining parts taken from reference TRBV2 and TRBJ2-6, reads EPEVTQTPSHQVTQMGQEVILRCVPISNHLYFYWYRQILGQKVEFLVSFYNNEISEKSEIFDDQFSVERPDGSNFTLKIRSTKLEDSAMYFCASIRGRGGANVLTFGAGSRLTVL.

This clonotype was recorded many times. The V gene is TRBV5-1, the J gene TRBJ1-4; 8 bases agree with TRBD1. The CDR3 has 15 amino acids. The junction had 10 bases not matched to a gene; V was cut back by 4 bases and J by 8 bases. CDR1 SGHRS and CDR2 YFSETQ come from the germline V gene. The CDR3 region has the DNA TGCGCCAGCAGCCCGACAGGGGCGCGTCGCGAAAAACTGTTTTTT. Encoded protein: CASSPTGARREKLFF.

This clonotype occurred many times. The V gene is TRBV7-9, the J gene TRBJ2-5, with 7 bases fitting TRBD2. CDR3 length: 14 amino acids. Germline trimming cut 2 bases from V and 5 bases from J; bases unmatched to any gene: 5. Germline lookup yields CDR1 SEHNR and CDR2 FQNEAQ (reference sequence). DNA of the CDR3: TGTGCCAGCAGCTTATCCTCTAGCGGTGAGACCCAGTACTTC. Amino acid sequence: CASSLSSSGETQYF. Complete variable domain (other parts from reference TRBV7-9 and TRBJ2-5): DTGVSQNPRHKITKRGQNVTFRCDPISEHNRLYWYRQTLGQGPEFLTYFQNEAQLEKSRLLSDRFSAERPKGSFSTLEIQRTEQGDSAMYLCASSLSSSGETQYFGPGTRLLVL.

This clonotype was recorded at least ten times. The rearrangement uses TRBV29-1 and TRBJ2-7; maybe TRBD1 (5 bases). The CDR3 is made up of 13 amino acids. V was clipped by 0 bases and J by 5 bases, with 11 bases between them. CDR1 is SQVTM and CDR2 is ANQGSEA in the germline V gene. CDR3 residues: CSVEESPRDEQYF. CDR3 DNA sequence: TGCAGCGTTGAAGAAAGCCCCAGGGACGAGCAGTACTTC.

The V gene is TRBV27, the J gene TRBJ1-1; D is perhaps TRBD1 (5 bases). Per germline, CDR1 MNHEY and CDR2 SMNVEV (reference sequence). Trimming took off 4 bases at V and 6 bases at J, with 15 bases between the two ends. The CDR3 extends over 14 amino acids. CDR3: CASSSPRQFSEAFF. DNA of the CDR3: TGTGCCAGCAGTTCCCCGAGACAGTTTTCTGAAGCTTTCTTT.

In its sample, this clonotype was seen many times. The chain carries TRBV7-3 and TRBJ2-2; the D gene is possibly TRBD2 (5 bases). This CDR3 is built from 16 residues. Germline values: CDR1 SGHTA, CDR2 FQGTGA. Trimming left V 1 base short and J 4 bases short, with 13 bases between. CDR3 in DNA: TGTGCCAGCAGCTTAATAAGCGGAGGAGGCACCGGGGAGCTGTTTTTT. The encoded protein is CASSLISGGGTGELFF.

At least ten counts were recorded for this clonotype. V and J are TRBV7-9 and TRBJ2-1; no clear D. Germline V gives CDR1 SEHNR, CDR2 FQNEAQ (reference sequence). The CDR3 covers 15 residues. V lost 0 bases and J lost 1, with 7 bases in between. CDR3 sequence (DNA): TGTGCCAGCAGCTTAGCGGAGACTTCCTACAATGAGCAGTTCTTC. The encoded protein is CASSLAETSYNEQFF.

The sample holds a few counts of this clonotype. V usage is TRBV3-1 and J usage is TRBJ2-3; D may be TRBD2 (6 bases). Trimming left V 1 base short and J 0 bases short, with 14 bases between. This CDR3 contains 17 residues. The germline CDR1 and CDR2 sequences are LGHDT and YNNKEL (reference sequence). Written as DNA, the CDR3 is TGTGCCAGCAGCCAAGTCGCGGGGAAAAGCAGCACAGATACGCAGTATTTT. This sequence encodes CASSQVAGKSSTDTQYF.

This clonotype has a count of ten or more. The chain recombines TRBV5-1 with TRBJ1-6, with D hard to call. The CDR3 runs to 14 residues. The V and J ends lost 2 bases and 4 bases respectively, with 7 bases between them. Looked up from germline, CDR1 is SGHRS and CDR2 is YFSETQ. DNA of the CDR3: TGCGCCAGCAGCTTTGATGGATATAATTCACCCCTCCACTTT. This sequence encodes CASSFDGYNSPLHF.

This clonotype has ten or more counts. DNA for the CDR3: TGCGCCAGCAGCTTGGAAGCCGGTTTTAACACTGAAGCTTTCTTT. The encoded protein is CASSLEAGFNTEAFF. The chain carries TRBV5-1 and TRBJ1-1; D call uncertain. Germline CDR1 and CDR2: SGHRS and YFSETQ. CDR3 length: 15 residues. Between the trimmed V and J ends, which lost 0 bases and 2 bases, there was a span of 11 bases.

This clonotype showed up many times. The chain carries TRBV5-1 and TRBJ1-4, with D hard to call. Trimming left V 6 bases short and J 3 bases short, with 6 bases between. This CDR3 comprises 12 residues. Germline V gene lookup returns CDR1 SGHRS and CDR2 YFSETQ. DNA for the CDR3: TGCGCCAGCAAAAGGGCTAATGAAAAACTGTTTTTT. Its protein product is CASKRANEKLFF.

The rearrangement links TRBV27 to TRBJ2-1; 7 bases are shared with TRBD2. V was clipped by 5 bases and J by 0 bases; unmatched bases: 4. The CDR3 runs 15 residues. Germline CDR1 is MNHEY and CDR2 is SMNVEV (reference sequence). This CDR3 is CASSPRTSSYNEQFF. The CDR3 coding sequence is TGTGCCAGCAGTCCTCGGACTAGCTCCTACAATGAGCAGTTCTTC.

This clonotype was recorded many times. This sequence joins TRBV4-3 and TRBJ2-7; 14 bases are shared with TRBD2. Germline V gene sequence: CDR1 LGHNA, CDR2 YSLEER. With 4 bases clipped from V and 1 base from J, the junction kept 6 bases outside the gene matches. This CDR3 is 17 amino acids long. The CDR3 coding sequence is TGCGCCAGCAGCCCTGGGACTAGCGGGAGCCCGTCCTACGAGCAGTACTTC. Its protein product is CASSPGTSGSPSYEQYF.

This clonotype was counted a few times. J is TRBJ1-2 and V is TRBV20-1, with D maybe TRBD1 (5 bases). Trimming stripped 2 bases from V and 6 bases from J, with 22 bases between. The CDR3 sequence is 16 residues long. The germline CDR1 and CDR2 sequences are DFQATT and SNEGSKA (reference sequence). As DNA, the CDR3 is TGCAGTGCTAGATTGAGGAGGGGCATCCCCCTCAATGGCTACACCTTC. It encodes CSARLRRGIPLNGYTF.

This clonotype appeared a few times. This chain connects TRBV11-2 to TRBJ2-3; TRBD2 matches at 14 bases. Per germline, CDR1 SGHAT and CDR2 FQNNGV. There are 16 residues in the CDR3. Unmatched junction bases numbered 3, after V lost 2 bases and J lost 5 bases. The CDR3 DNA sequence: TGTGCCAGCAGCTTAAAGGGGACTAGCGGGAGAGATACGCAGTATTTT. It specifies CASSLKGTSGRDTQYF.

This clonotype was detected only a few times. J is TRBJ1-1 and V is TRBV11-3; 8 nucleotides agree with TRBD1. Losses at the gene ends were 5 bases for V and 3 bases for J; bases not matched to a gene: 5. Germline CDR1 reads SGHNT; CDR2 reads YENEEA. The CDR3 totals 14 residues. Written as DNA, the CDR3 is TGTGCCAGCAGCAAGGACAGGGAGGACACTGAAGCTTTCTTT. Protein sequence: CASSKDREDTEAFF.

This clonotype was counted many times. The CDR3 DNA sequence: TGTGCCAGCAGTCGACCGGACAGGGCACATGGCTACACCTTC. This codes for CASSRPDRAHGYTF. The chain couples TRBV28 to TRBJ1-2; TRBD1 matches at 8 bases. This CDR3 comprises 14 residues. The V and J ends lost 5 bases and 6 bases, in that order; junction bases with no gene match: 8. Germline assignment: CDR1 MDHEN and CDR2 SYDVKM.